The next 26 T cell receptor beta chains were all read from a single sample in a study of cytomegalovirus exposure and HLA in healthy donors. The PCR used 60 Vbeta and 13 Jbeta primers. Repertoires were generated with immunoSEQ multiplex PCR, while TCRdb's copy carries only in-frame clones and drops some. The sample holds 82,000 or so clones, roughly a tenth seen once. Specimen: PBMCs. The receptors originated from a man between 60 and 75 years old in good health and CMV-seropositive.

This clone was counted a few times. The J gene is TRBJ1-1, the V gene TRBV7-9; D is uncertain. The CDR3 consists of 14 residues. Trimming removed 3 bases from V and 6 bases from J, with 14 bases in between. CDR1 is SEHNR and CDR2 is FQNEAQ in the germline V gene (reference sequence). CDR3 nucleotide sequence: TGTGCCAGCAGCTTGGCCGGGATTCAGGCTGAAGCTTTCTTT. This encodes CASSLAGIQAEAFF.

This clone appeared a few times. This rearrangement joins TRBV19 to TRBJ2-2; D perhaps matches TRBD1 (7 bases). V was cut by 5 bases and J by 6 bases, with 13 bases left in between. CDR1 is LNHDA and CDR2 is SQIVND in the germline V gene (reference sequence). This CDR3 is built from 14 residues. In nucleotides, the CDR3 is TGTGCCAGTAGTCTAGGGGGCGGGGCCGGGGAGCTGTTTTTT. Its protein is CASSLGGGAGELFF.

The chain combines TRBV19 with TRBJ1-3; D unresolved. The germline V gene encodes CDR1 LNHDA and CDR2 SQIVND (reference sequence). The V end lost 5 bases, the J end lost 3 bases, and 14 bases lay between the germline ends. This CDR3 comprises 15 residues. The DNA of the CDR3 is TGTGCCAGTAGTCCCCGGAGCGGGAATGGAAACACCATATATTTT. This encodes CASSPRSGNGNTIYF.

As regards this clone: This sample also contains other DNA sequences that code for the same CDR3. The gene calls are TRBV2 and TRBJ2-6; 8 nucleotides line up with TRBD1. CDR1 and CDR2 from the germline V gene are SNHLY and FYNNEI. The CDR3 totals 17 residues. With 3 bases clipped from V and 2 bases from J, the junction kept 6 bases outside the gene matches. CDR3 region: CASSDPQGAPGANVLTF. In DNA form, the CDR3 reads TGTGCCAGCAGTGACCCCCAGGGGGCCCCTGGGGCCAACGTCCTGACTTTC.

In its sample, this clone was seen a few times. This rearrangement joins TRBV6-5 to TRBJ2-3, with 7 bases fitting TRBD2. After removal of 5 bases from V and 6 bases from J, the junction contained 11 bases not matched to a gene. Germline values: CDR1 MNHEY, CDR2 SVGAGI. The CDR3 consists of 15 residues. CDR3 residues: CASSTTGTNRDTQYF. In DNA form, the CDR3 reads TGTGCCAGCAGTACCACCGGGACTAATCGCGATACGCAGTATTTT.

This clone was seen a few times. The CDR3 loop is CASSRGQGGTEAFF. The CDR3 DNA follows: TGTGCCAGCAGCCGAGGACAGGGCGGCACTGAAGCTTTCTTT. This sequence joins TRBV7-2 and TRBJ1-1; 8 nucleotides line up with TRBD1. J was trimmed by 4 bases and V by 5 bases; bases with no gene match: 6. The CDR3 runs to 14 residues. Germline lookup yields CDR1 SGHTA and CDR2 FQGNSA.

This clone was seen only a few times. The V call is TRBV11-1, the J call TRBJ2-5; D is possibly TRBD2 (6 bases). CDR1 is SGHAT and CDR2 is FQDESV in the germline V gene (reference sequence). The CDR3 loop spans 16 amino acids. V dropped 0 bases and J dropped 2 bases, with 13 bases sitting between them. The CDR3 DNA sequence: TGTGCCAGCAGCTTAGCTAAATGGAGCGGGCAAGAGACCCAGTACTTC. Amino acid sequence: CASSLAKWSGQETQYF.

V gene TRBV28 combines with J gene TRBJ1-2, with D perhaps TRBD1 (6 bases). Germline loops: CDR1 MDHEN, CDR2 SYDVKM. V lost 6 bases and J 5 bases, leaving 19 bases between the germline ends. The CDR3 spans 15 residues. CDR3: CASSRQSGQDYGYTF. CDR3 bases: TGTGCCAGCAGCCGCCAGTCGGGACAAGATTATGGCTACACCTTC.

The chain is built from TRBV5-1 and TRBJ2-5, with D unresolved. V lost 0 bases and J lost 5, with 5 bases in between. There are 12 residues in the CDR3. Per the germline V gene, CDR1 is SGHRS and CDR2 is YFSETQ. CDR3 amino acids: CASSLVRETQYF. CDR3 DNA: TGCGCCAGCAGCTTGGTGCGGGAGACCCAGTACTTC.

The rearrangement links TRBV6-5 to TRBJ2-1, with 9 bases fitting TRBD1. J gave up 2 bases and V 6 bases, and 5 bases lay outside the gene matches. Germline V CDR1 and CDR2: MNHEY, SVGAGI. This CDR3 is built from 15 residues. The CDR3 sequence is CASRIGTGPYNEQFF. The CDR3 bases are TGTGCCAGCAGAATCGGGACAGGGCCCTACAATGAGCAGTTCTTC.

This clone was observed a handful of times. The CDR3 coding sequence is TGTGCCAGCACCGACGGACAGGGCCTTGAAGCTTTCTTT. Encoded protein: CASTDGQGLEAFF. V and J are TRBV27 and TRBJ1-1, with 8 positions matching TRBD1. Germline CDR1 is MNHEY and CDR2 is SMNVEV (reference sequence). The CDR3 contains 13 residues. Trimming at V came to 7 bases and at J to 7 bases, leaving 8 bases not matched to a gene.

The chain joins TRBV28 to TRBJ2-1; possible D gene TRBD1, 5 bases. Germline V gives CDR1 MDHEN, CDR2 SYDVKM. V shed 7 bases and J shed 1 base, with 20 bases lying between them. This CDR3 is built from 17 residues. In DNA form, the CDR3 reads TGTGCCAGCAACCCCCGTGAAGGGGCCCATTCCTACAATGAGCAGTTCTTC. This encodes CASNPREGAHSYNEQFF.

Only a few counts were recorded for this clone. The V call is TRBV18, the J call TRBJ1-1; D not resolved. Trimming left V 1 base short and J 0 bases short, with 9 bases between. The V gene's germline CDR1 is KGHSH and CDR2 LQKENI. This CDR3 spans 15 amino acids. The CDR3 here is CASSPHGGMNTEAFF. For the CDR3, the DNA is TGTGCCAGCTCACCACATGGAGGGATGAACACTGAAGCTTTCTTT.

V is TRBV14 and J is TRBJ1-1; 8 bases fit TRBD1. With V trimmed by 1 base and J by 0 bases, 7 bases remained unmatched. The CDR3 is 17 amino acids. CDR1 is SGHDN, CDR2 FVKESK, per germline. CDR3 protein: CASSQGTGTVMNTEAFF. Written as DNA, the CDR3 is TGTGCCAGCAGCCAAGGGACAGGGACAGTCATGAACACTGAAGCTTTCTTT.

This clone appeared a few times. The V call is TRBV5-4, the J call TRBJ2-7, with 8 bases fitting TRBD1. From germline, CDR1 is SGHNT and CDR2 YYREEE (reference sequence). J was trimmed by 5 bases and V by 0 bases; bases with no gene match: 1. CDR3 size: 13 residues. Here the CDR3 DNA reads TGTGCCAGCAGCTTGGAGACAGGGGACGAGCAGTACTTC. Its translation: CASSLETGDEQYF.

This clone came up a few times. The rearrangement uses TRBV30 and TRBJ1-2; 9 bases line up with TRBD1. The germline V gene has CDR1 GTSNPN and CDR2 SVGIG (reference sequence). The CDR3 has 15 residues. J was trimmed by 7 bases and V by 0 bases; bases with no gene match: 9. This chain's CDR3 is CAWSVSTGGLGGYTF. The CDR3 DNA follows: TGTGCCTGGAGTGTCTCGACAGGGGGGTTAGGTGGCTACACCTTC.

The gene calls are TRBV10-3 and TRBJ2-4; 12 bases fit TRBD1. The germline gives CDR1 ENHRY, CDR2 SYGVKD. Trimming cost V 3 bases and J 2 bases; bases outside gene matches: 17. The CDR3 length is 21 residues. The CDR3 loop is CAISEDPPGQGANVPKNIQYF. DNA of the CDR3: TGTGCCATCAGTGAAGATCCACCGGGACAGGGGGCCAACGTTCCCAAAAACATTCAGTACTTC.

The chain employs TRBV28 and TRBJ2-3, with unresolved D. The V gene's germline CDR1 is MDHEN and CDR2 SYDVKM. The CDR3 runs to 15 residues. The V end lost 2 bases, the J end lost 0 bases, and 9 bases lay between the germline ends. This CDR3 reads CASSLVGASTDTQYF. CDR3 nucleotides: TGTGCCAGCAGTTTAGTGGGCGCTAGCACAGATACGCAGTATTTT.

The chain uses TRBV4-2 and TRBJ2-1; 10 positions agree with TRBD2. CDR1 is LGHNA and CDR2 is YNFKEQ in the germline V gene. Trimming cost V 3 bases and J 7 bases; bases outside gene matches: 9. The CDR3 consists of 16 residues. DNA for the CDR3: TGTGCCAGCAGCCAGGATCTAGCGGGAGCTTTTAATGAGCAGTTCTTC. This gives the protein CASSQDLAGAFNEQFF.

This clone was counted between two and nine times. The chain links TRBV14 to TRBJ2-5; the D gene is possibly TRBD2 (6 bases). Deletions cut 3 bases from V and 2 bases from J, with 16 bases between. The germline V gene encodes CDR1 SGHDN and CDR2 FVKESK. The CDR3 covers 16 residues. CDR3 nucleotide sequence: TGTGCCAGCAGCCACCTACCTGGGCGGGAACAAGAGACCCAGTACTTC. It codes for CASSHLPGREQETQYF.

J is TRBJ2-1 and V is TRBV10-1, with TRBD2 matching 14 bases. Germline CDR1 reads WNHNN; CDR2 reads SYGVQD (reference sequence). The ends lost 3 bases at V and 9 bases at J; junction bases unmatched: 7. The CDR3 has 16 amino acids. The CDR3 nucleotides read TGCGCCAGCAGTGATACCGGGACTAGCGGGGGCGGTGAGCAGTTCTTC. Residues: CASSDTGTSGGGEQFF.

The chain carries TRBV6-1 and TRBJ1-5; 9 bases are a match to TRBD1. Germline CDR1 MNHNS, CDR2 SASEGT. This CDR3 is built from 15 residues. The V gene end was trimmed by 6 bases and the J gene end by 3 bases; junction bases not matched to a gene: 6. This CDR3 is CASSGDRDINQPQHF. In DNA form, the CDR3 reads TGTGCCAGCAGCGGGGACAGGGACATCAATCAGCCCCAGCATTTT.

The genes are TRBV7-9 and TRBJ2-1, with D unresolved. The CDR3 spans 13 residues. The germline gives CDR1 SEHNR, CDR2 FQNEAQ (reference sequence). The V gene lost 2 bases and the J gene lost 3 bases, with 5 bases spanning the gap. The CDR3 nucleotides read TGTGCCAGCAGCTTATTCTACTACAATGAGCAGTTCTTC. Its translation is CASSLFYYNEQFF. Together with reference TRBV7-9 and TRBJ2-1, the CDR3 gives the full variable domain: DTGVSQNPRHKITKRGQNVTFRCDPISEHNRLYWYRQTLGQGPEFLTYFQNEAQLEKSRLLSDRFSAERPKGSFSTLEIQRTEQGDSAMYLCASSLFYYNEQFFGPGTRLTVL.

This clone was counted a few times. V usage is TRBV18 and J usage is TRBJ2-5; TRBD1 matches at 8 bases. V dropped 3 bases and J dropped 5; count of bases not matched to a gene: 5. CDR1 is KGHSH, CDR2 LQKENI, per germline. There are 14 residues in the CDR3. The CDR3 nucleotides read TGTGCCAGCTCACCCCAGGGGGCAATGGAGACCCAGTACTTC. This encodes CASSPQGAMETQYF.

This chain links TRBV7-3 with TRBJ2-5; 8 positions match TRBD2. Per the germline V gene, CDR1 is SGHTA and CDR2 is FQGTGA. The CDR3 runs to 15 residues. Germline trimming cut 2 bases from V and 5 bases from J; bases unmatched to any gene: 7. The DNA for the CDR3 is TGTGCCAGCAGCTTAGAGGGCGGGAGGAGGGAGACCCAGTACTTC. This translates into CASSLEGGRRETQYF.

This sequence joins TRBV28 and TRBJ2-3; 7 bases fit TRBD2. The V gene's germline CDR1 is MDHEN and CDR2 SYDVKM. The CDR3 covers 13 residues. The ends lost 10 bases at V and 2 bases at J; junction bases unmatched: 6. CDR3 DNA sequence: TGTGCCACCAATGCGGGAGTCACAGATACGCAGTATTTT. Translation gives CATNAGVTDTQYF.